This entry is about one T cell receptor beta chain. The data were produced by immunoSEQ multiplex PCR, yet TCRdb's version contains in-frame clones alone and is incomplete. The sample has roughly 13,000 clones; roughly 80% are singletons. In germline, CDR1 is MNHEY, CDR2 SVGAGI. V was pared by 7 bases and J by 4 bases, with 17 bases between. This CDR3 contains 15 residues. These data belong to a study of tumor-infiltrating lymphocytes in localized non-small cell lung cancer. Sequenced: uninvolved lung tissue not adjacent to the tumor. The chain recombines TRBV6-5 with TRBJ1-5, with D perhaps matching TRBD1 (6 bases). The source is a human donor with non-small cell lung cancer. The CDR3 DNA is TGTGCCAGCAACCACGGGGGGCAAGGTAATCAGCCCCAGCATTTT. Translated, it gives CASNHGGQGNQPQHF.